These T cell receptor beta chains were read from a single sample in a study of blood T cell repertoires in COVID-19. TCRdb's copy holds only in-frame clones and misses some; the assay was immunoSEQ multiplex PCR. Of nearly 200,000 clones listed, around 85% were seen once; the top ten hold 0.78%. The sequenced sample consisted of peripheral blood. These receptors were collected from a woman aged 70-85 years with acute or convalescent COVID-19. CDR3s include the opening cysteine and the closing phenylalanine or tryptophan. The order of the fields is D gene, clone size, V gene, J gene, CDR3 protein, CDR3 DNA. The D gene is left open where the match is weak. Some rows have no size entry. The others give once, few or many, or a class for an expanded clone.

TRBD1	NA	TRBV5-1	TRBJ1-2	CASSLQGANGYTF	TGCGCCAGCAGCTTACAGGGGGCGAACGGCTACACCTTC
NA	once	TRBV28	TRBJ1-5	CASSLSAGQGQPQHF	TGTGCCAGCAGTTTATCGGCAGGCCAAGGACAGCCCCAGCATTTT
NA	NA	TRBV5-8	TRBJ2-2	CASSLAGTGELFF	TGTGCCAGCAGCTTGGCGGGCACCGGGGAGCTGTTTTTT
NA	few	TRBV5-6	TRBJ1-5	CASSLGDQPQHF	TGTGCCAGCAGCCTCGGGGATCAGCCCCAGCATTTT
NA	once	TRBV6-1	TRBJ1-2	CASSDRQRGGYGYTF	TGTGCCAGCAGTGATCGACAGCGAGGGGGCTATGGCTACACCTTC
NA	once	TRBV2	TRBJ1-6	CASSLAGDYNSPLHF	TGTGCCAGCAGTCTGGCAGGGGACTATAATTCACCCCTCCACTTT
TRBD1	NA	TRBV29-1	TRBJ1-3	CSVPTGSGNTIYF	TGCAGCGTTCCGACAGGGAGCGGAAACACCATATATTTT
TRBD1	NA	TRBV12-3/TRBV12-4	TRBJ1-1	CASSQGARGEAFF	TGTGCCAGCAGTCAGGGGGCGCGAGGTGAAGCTTTCTTT
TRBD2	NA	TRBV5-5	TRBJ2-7	CASSLFPSGPIEQYF	TGTGCCAGCAGCTTGTTTCCTAGCGGGCCGATCGAGCAGTACTTC
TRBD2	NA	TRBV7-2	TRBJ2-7	CASSLPLQGRGDEQYF	TGTGCCAGCAGCTTACCCCTCCAAGGGAGGGGCGACGAGCAGTACTTC
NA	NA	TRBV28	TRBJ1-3	CASRRQGNTIYF	TGTGCCAGCAGAAGACAGGGAAACACCATATATTTT
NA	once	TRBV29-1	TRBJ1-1	CSVGQEYTEAFF	TGCAGCGTTGGACAGGAGTACACTGAAGCTTTCTTT
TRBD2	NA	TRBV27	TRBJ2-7	CASSFKREGHEQYF	TGTGCCAGCAGTTTTAAGCGGGAGGGCCACGAGCAGTACTTC
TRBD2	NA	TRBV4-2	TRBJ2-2	CASSPDGGGSTGELFF	TGTGCCAGCAGCCCGGACGGCGGGGGGTCTACCGGGGAGCTGTTTTTT
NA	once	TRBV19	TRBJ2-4	CASRGFGDTKNIQYF	TGTGCCAGTAGGGGTTTTGGGGACACCAAAAACATTCAGTACTTC
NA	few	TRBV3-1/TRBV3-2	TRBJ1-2	CASSQNGANYGYTF	TGTGCCAGCAGCCAAAACGGAGCTAACTATGGCTACACCTTC
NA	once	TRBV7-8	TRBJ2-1	CASSFLAVPNEQFF	TGTGCCAGCAGCTTCTTAGCGGTTCCGAATGAGCAGTTCTTC
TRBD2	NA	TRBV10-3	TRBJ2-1	CAISDPRLAGVDEQFF	TGTGCCATCAGTGACCCTAGACTAGCGGGGGTCGATGAGCAGTTCTTC
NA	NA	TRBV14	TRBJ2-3	CASSQGLEGTQYF	TGTGCCAGCAGCCAAGGGCTTGAGGGTACGCAGTATTTT
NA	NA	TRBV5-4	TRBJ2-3	CASSRQGGDTQYF	TGTGCCAGCAGCCGACAGGGAGGAGATACGCAGTATTTT
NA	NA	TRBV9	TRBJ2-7	CASSADSMSYEQYF	TGTGCCAGCAGCGCGGACAGTATGTCCTACGAGCAGTACTTC
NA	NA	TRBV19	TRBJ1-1	CASSPQVMNTEAFF	TGTGCCAGTAGTCCACAGGTTATGAACACTGAAGCTTTCTTT
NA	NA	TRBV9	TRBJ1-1	CASSPHYQGTEAFF	TGTGCCAGCAGCCCACATTATCAGGGCACTGAAGCTTTCTTT
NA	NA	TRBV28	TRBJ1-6	CASSFVAFNSPLHF	TGTGCCAGCAGTTTCGTGGCCTTTAATTCACCCCTCCACTTT
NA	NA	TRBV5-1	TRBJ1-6	CASSLRSGWDNSPLHF	TGCGCCAGCAGCTTGAGGTCAGGGTGGGATAATTCACCCCTCCACTTT
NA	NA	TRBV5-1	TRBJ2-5	CASTEEGRTQYF	TGCGCCAGCACCGAGGAAGGTCGGACCCAGTACTTC
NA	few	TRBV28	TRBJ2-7	CASTLGGPSYEQYF	TGTGCCAGCACCCTGGGGGGACCGAGCTACGAGCAGTACTTC
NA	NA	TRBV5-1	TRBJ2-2	CASSSLPSEAAGELFF	TGCGCCAGCAGCTCCCTCCCCTCCGAAGCGGCCGGGGAGCTGTTTTTT